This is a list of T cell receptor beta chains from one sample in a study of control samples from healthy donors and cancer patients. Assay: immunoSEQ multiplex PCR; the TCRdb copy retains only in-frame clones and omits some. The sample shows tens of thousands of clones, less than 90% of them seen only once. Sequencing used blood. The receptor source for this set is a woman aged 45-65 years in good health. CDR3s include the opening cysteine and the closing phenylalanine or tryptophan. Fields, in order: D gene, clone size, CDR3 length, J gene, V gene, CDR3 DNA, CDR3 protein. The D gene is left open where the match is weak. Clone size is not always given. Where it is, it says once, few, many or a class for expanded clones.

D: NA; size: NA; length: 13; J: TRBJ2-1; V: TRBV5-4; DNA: TGTCGTTTTGGGGCCGATAATTACAATGAGCAGTTCTTC; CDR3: CRFGADNYNEQFF
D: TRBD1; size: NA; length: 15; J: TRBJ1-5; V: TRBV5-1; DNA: TGCGCCAGCAGCTTGGCCGGGACAGGTAATCAGCCCCAGCATTTT; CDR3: CASSLAGTGNQPQHF
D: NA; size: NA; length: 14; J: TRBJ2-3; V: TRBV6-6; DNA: TGTGCCAGCAGCCGTGGGGCTAGCACAGATACGCAGTATTTT; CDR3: CASSRGASTDTQYF
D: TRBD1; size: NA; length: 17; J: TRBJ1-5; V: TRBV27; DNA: TGTGCCAGCAGTTTGGGAGGGACAGGGGTTTATGGTCAGCCCCAGCATTTT; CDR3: CASSLGGTGVYGQPQHF
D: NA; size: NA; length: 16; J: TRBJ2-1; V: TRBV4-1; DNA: TGCGCCAGCAGCCAAGAGGGGATCAGGCTTGGTGATGAGCAGTTCTTC; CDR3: CASSQEGIRLGDEQFF
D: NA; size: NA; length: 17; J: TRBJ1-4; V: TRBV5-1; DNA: TGCGCCAGCAGCTTGTCGCGGTTTGGGGCAACTAATGAAAAACTGTTTTTT; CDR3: CASSLSRFGATNEKLFF
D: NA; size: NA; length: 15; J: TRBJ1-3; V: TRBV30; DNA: TGTGCCTTACGTCCCAACTGGAGCTCTGGAAACACCATATATTTT; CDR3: CALRPNWSSGNTIYF
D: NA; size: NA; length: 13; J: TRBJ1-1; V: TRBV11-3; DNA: TGTGCCAGCAGCTTCTCAAGTAACACTGAAGCTTTCTTT; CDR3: CASSFSSNTEAFF
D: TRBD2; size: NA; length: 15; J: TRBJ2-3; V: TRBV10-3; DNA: TGTGCCATCAGAACTAGCGGGAGGGACACAGATACGCAGTATTTT; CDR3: CAIRTSGRDTDTQYF
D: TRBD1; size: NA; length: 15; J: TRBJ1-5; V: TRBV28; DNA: TGTGCCAGCTTGAGGACAGGCCGAACTAATCGGCCCCAGCATTTT; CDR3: CASLRTGRTNRPQHF
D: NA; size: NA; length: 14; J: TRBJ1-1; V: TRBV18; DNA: TGTGCCAGCTCACCACCGCCGACGGCAGGTCGGGTTTTCTTT; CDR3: CASSPPPTAGRVFF
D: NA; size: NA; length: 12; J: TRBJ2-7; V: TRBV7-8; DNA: TGTGCCAGCGGTTCCTCAGGGAGAGTTCAGTACTTC; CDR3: CASGSSGRVQYF
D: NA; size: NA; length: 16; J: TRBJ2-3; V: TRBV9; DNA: TGTGCCAGCAGCGCCGGACTTGATACTGCGGCAGATACGCAGTATTTT; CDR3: CASSAGLDTAADTQYF
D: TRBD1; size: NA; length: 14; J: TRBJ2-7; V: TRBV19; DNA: TGTGCCAGTAGTTCGGCGCAGGGGGCCTACGAGCAGTACTTC; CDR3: CASSSAQGAYEQYF
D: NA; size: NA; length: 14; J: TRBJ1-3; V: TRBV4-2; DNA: TGTGCCAGCAGCCAACAGGGGTCTGGAAACACCATATATTTT; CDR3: CASSQQGSGNTIYF
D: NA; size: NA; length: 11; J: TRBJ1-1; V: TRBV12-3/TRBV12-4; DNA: TGTGCCAGCAGGGGGAACACTGAAGCTTTCTTT; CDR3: CASRGNTEAFF
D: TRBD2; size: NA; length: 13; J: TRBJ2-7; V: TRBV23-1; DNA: TGCGCCAGCAGCCTCGGACTAGCTTGCGAGCAGTACTTC; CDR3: CASSLGLACEQYF
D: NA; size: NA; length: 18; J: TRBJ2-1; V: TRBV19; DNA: TGTGCCAGTAGTATAGTAGGGCAGGCGGCCTTCGAGGGAAATGAGCAGTTCTTC; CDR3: CASSIVGQAAFEGNEQFF
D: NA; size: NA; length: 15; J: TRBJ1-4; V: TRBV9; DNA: TGTGCCAGCAGCGCCGACCTTGTAAAGGGGGAAAAACTGTTTTTT; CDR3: CASSADLVKGEKLFF
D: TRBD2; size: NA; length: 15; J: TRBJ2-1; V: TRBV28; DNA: TGTGCCAGCAGTCAATGGACTAGCGTCGACAATGAGCAGTTCTTC; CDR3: CASSQWTSVDNEQFF
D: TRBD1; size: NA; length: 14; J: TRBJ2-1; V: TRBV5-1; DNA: TGCGCCAGCAGCTCGGACAGGGATCACAATGAGCAGTTCTTC; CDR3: CASSSDRDHNEQFF
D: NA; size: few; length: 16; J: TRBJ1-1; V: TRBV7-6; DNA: TGTGCCAGCAGCTTAACTGTGGGGTATCTGAACACTGAAGCTTTCTTT; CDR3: CASSLTVGYLNTEAFF
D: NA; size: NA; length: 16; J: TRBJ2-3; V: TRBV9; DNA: TGTGCCAGCAGCGGGCAAGGCGAACGGGGACTGCCTTTCATCTATTTT; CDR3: CASSGQGERGLPFIYF
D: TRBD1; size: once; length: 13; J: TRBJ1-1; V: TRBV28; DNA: TGTGCCAGCAGGGGACAGATATCGACTGAAGCTTTCTTT; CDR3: CASRGQISTEAFF
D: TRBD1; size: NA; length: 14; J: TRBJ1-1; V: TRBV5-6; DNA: TGTGCCAGCAGCTCTGACAGGGTGGGAACTGAAGCTTTCTTT; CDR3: CASSSDRVGTEAFF
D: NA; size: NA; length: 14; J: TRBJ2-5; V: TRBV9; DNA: TGTGCCAGCAGCGTAGTGGGAGACGGAGAGACCCAGTACTTC; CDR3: CASSVVGDGETQYF
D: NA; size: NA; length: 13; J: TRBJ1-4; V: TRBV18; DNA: TGTGCCAGCTCACCACGGGCGGATGAAAAACTGTTTTTT; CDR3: CASSPRADEKLFF
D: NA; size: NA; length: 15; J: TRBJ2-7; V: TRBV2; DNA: TGTGCCAGCAGTGAAGCTCGTTCGAGAGTAAGCGAGCAGTACTTC; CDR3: CASSEARSRVSEQYF
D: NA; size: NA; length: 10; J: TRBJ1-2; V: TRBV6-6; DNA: TGTGCCATCCCCAAATATGGCTACACCTTC; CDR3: CAIPKYGYTF
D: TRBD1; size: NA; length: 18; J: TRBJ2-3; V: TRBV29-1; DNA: TGCAGCGTCGCAGACGGGACAGGGGATAAGAAGCACGCAGATACGCAGTATTTT; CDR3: CSVADGTGDKKHADTQYF
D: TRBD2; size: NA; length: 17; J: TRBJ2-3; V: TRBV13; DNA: TGTGCCAGCAGCTTAGAGCAGGGGACTAGAAAGTCAGATACGCAGTATTTT; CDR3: CASSLEQGTRKSDTQYF
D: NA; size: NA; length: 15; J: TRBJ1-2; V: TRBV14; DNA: TGTGCCAGCAGCCAAGATCTAGGGAGTCGCTATGGCTACACCTTC; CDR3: CASSQDLGSRYGYTF
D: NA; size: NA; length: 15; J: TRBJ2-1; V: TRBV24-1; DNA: TGTGCCACCAGTGCGGGATTCACTAAAGGCAATGAGCAGTTCTTC; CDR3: CATSAGFTKGNEQFF
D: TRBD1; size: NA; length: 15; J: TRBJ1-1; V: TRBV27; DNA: TGTGCCAGCAGTTTATTCCTGGGACAGTCCACTGAAGCTTTCTTT; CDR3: CASSLFLGQSTEAFF
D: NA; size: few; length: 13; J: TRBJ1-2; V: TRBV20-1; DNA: TGCAGTGCTAGTGGCCAGGGAAACTATGGCTACACCTTC; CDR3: CSASGQGNYGYTF
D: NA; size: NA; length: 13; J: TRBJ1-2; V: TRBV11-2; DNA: TGTGCCAGCAGCTTCGAGAGCCTCTATGGCTACACCTTC; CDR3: CASSFESLYGYTF
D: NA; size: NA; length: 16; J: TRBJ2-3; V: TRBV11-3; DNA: TGTGCCAGCAGCTTATCCCGCCAACCTCACACAGATACGCAGTATTTT; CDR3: CASSLSRQPHTDTQYF
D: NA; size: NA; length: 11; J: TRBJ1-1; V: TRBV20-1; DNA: TGCAGCGGGGACTTGAACACTGAAGCTTTCTTT; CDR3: CSGDLNTEAFF
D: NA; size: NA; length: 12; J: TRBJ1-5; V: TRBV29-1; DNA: TGCAGCGTTCAATACCTCGACCGGGCCCGGCATTTT; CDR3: CSVQYLDRARHF
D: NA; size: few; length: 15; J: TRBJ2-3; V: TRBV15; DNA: TGTGCCACCAGCAGAGTCAAGGAAGGCACAGATACGCAGTATTTT; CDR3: CATSRVKEGTDTQYF
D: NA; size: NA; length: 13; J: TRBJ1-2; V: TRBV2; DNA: TGTGCCAGCAACAGAGACAAAAGCTATGGCTACACCTTC; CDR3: CASNRDKSYGYTF
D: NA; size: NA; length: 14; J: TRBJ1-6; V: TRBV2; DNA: TGTGCCAGCAGTGAAACAGCCTATAATTCACCCCTCCACTTT; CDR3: CASSETAYNSPLHF
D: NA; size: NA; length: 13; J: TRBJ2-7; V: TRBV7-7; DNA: TGTGCTAGCAGCCGGGACATAGGGTACGAGCAGTACTTC; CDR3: CASSRDIGYEQYF
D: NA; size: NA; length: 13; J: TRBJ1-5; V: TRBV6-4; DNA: TGTGCCAGCAGTGACAGGGAAAATCAGCCCCAGCATTTT; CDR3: CASSDRENQPQHF
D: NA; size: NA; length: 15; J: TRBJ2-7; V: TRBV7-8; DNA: TGTGCCAGCAGCTTAGCGGTTGGGGAGGCCTACGAGCAGTACTTC; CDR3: CASSLAVGEAYEQYF
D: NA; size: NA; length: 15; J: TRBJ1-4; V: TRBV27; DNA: TGTGCCAGCAGTTTATCCCGGGGGGGCGGGGAAAAACTGTTTTTT; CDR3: CASSLSRGGGEKLFF
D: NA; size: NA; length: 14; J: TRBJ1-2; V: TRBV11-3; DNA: TGTGCCAGCAACTTGCTTATAAGGATCTGGGGCTACACCTTC; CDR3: CASNLLIRIWGYTF
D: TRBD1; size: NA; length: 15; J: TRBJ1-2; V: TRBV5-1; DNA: TGCGCCAGCAGCTCCGCTCCGGGACAGGGCTATGGCTACACCTTC; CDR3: CASSSAPGQGYGYTF
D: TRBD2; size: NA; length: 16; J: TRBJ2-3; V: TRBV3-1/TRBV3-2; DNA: TGTGCCAGCAGCCAAGGCTGGGGCGGGAGGGCAGATACGCAGTATTTT; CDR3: CASSQGWGGRADTQYF
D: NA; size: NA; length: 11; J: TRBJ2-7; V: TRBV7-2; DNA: TGTGCCAGCAGCCCCCTCCACGAGCAGTACTTC; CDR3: CASSPLHEQYF
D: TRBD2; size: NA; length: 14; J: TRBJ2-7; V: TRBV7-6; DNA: TGTGCCAGCAGCCCTTTAGCGGGAGGGGGGGAGCAGTACTTC; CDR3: CASSPLAGGGEQYF
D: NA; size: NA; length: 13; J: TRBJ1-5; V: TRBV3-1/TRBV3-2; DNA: TGTGCCAGCAGCCAGGCAGACAATCAGCCCCAGCATTTT; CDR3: CASSQADNQPQHF
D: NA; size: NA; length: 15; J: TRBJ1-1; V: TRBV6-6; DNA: TGTGCCAGCAGTCTTCGTACGACTTCGGTTGCTGAAGCTTTCTTT; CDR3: CASSLRTTSVAEAFF
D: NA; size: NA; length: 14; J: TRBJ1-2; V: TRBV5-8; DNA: TGTGCCAGCAGCCGCAACGGAGTTAACTATGGCTACACCTTC; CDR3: CASSRNGVNYGYTF